Following are 32 T cell receptor beta chains from one sample sequenced in a study of shared clonotypes between healthy human individuals. Using immunoSEQ multiplex PCR, the repertoire was profiled, and TCRdb retains in-frame clones only, with some absent. Here the sample spans about 2.4 million clones, approximately 94% being singletons. Sequenced: naive CD4+ T cells sorted from blood. Documented subset: CD45RA+ positively selected. The receptors shown here come from a man younger than 35 in good health.

V is TRBV19 and J is TRBJ2-3; the match to TRBD2 covers 7 bases. The CDR3 is made up of 14 amino acids. V shed 10 bases, J shed 6 bases, and the junction held 13 bases outside the gene matches. Germline loops: CDR1 LNHDA, CDR2 SQIVND (reference sequence). Here the CDR3 reads CATAPGRYTDTQYF. The CDR3 DNA is TGTGCCACCGCTCCCGGGAGGTACACGGATACGCAGTATTTT.

V gene TRBV6-1 combines with J gene TRBJ1-1, with 9 bases that match TRBD1. CDR1 is MNHNS, CDR2 SASEGT, per germline. The CDR3 has 14 residues. V shed 7 bases, J shed 4 bases, and the junction held 7 bases outside the gene matches. CDR3 bases: TGTGCCAGCAATTGGGACAGGGCGGGCACTGAAGCTTTCTTT. Translation gives CASNWDRAGTEAFF.

The gene calls are TRBV18 and TRBJ2-2; TRBD2 agrees at 10 bases. The germline gives CDR1 KGHSH, CDR2 LQKENI. The CDR3 is 16 residues long. V shed 4 bases, J shed 1 base, and the junction held 3 bases outside the gene matches. CDR3 protein: CASSRGLAENTGELFF. As DNA, the CDR3 is TGTGCCAGCTCACGAGGACTAGCGGAGAACACCGGGGAGCTGTTTTTT. The whole variable domain, remainder taken from reference TRBV18 and TRBJ2-2, is NAGVMQNPRHLVRRRGQEARLRCSPMKGHSHVYWYRQLPEEGLKFMVYLQKENIIDESGMPKERFSAEFPKEGPSILRIQQVVRGDSAAYFCASSRGLAENTGELFFGEGSRLTVL.

As to this clone: An end of the junction does not agree with germline; a read error may underlie this. The V gene is TRBV7-7, the J gene TRBJ2-3; 10 bases are a match to TRBD2. The CDR3 covers 15 residues. The germline V gene encodes CDR1 SSHAT and CDR2 FNYEAQ (reference sequence). DNA of the CDR3: TGTGCTAGCAGCAACGGACTAGCGGGCACAGATACGCAGTATTTT. It encodes CASSNGLAGTDTQYF. The full variable domain, rest sourced from reference TRBV7-7 and TRBJ2-3, is GAGVSQSPRYKVTKRGQDVTLRCDPISSHATLYWYQQALGQGPEFLTYFNYEAQPDKSGLPSDRFSAERPEGSISTLTIQRTEQRDSAMYRCASSNGLAGTDTQYFGPGTRLTVL.

The chain combines TRBV7-9 with TRBJ2-2; D uncertain. The CDR3 spans 15 residues. Germline CDR1 is SEHNR and CDR2 is FQNEAQ (reference sequence). Trimming stripped 1 base from V and 2 bases from J, with 8 bases between. The CDR3 nucleotides read TGTGCCAGCAGCTTAGTAGGGATCAACACCGGGGAGCTGTTTTTT. Its translation: CASSLVGINTGELFF.

The chain is built from TRBV10-1 and TRBJ2-1, with 7 bases lining up with TRBD1. This CDR3 is built from 16 residues. Per germline, CDR1 WNHNN and CDR2 SYGVQD (reference sequence). The V gene end was trimmed by 2 bases and the J gene end by 0 bases; junction bases not matched to a gene: 4. CDR3 DNA sequence: TGCGCCAGCAGTGAGCGGTACAGGGGCTCCTACAATGAGCAGTTCTTC. It translates to CASSERYRGSYNEQFF.

This chain connects TRBV18 to TRBJ2-7; the match to TRBD1 covers 9 bases. Losses at the gene ends were 5 bases for V and 6 bases for J; bases not matched to a gene: 11. Per germline, CDR1 KGHSH and CDR2 LQKENI. The CDR3 has 15 residues. As DNA, the CDR3 is TGTGCCAGCTCATTATTACCGGGACAGGGCGCCGAGCAGTACTTC. As protein: CASSLLPGQGAEQYF.

The V gene is TRBV15, the J gene TRBJ2-2; 12 bases are shared with TRBD2. The CDR3 covers 16 residues. The germline gives CDR1 LNHNV, CDR2 YYDKDF (reference sequence). With 0 bases clipped from V and 6 bases from J, the junction kept 2 bases outside the gene matches. CDR3 nucleotide sequence: TGTGCCACCAGCAGAGACCGACTAGCGGGAGCCGGGGAGCTGTTTTTT. Its protein is CATSRDRLAGAGELFF.

A note on this clone: Other DNA sequences of this sample code for an identical CDR3. The V and J genes are TRBV28 and TRBJ2-7; D remains unclear. The length of the CDR3 is 11 residues. The germline V gene has CDR1 MDHEN and CDR2 SYDVKM. V was trimmed by 2 bases and J by 4 bases, leaving 3 bases between them. CDR3 DNA: TGTGCCAGCAGTTTAGGATACGAGCAGTACTTC. It codes for CASSLGYEQYF.

About this clone: Different DNA sequences within this sample yield the same CDR3. V gene TRBV5-1 combines with J gene TRBJ2-3, with 13 positions matching TRBD2. CDR3 length: 15 residues. V trimming: 4 bases; J trimming: 3 bases; junction bases outside the gene matches: 2. CDR1 and CDR2 (germline): SGHRS, YFSETQ. The CDR3 is CASSPLAGGTDTQYF. CDR3 DNA sequence: TGCGCCAGCAGCCCACTAGCGGGGGGGACAGATACGCAGTATTTT. The full variable domain, in which reference TRBV5-1 and TRBJ2-3 provide the parts outside the CDR3, is KAGVTQTPRYLIKTRGQQVTLSCSPISGHRSVSWYQQTPGQGLQFLFEYFSETQRNKGNFPGRFSGRQFSNSRSEMNVSTLELGDSALYLCASSPLAGGTDTQYFGPGTRLTVL.

This clone was counted a single time. J is TRBJ2-5 and V is TRBV18; D is unclear. Germline V gives CDR1 KGHSH, CDR2 LQKENI. The CDR3 spans 13 residues. Trimming pared 4 bases from V and 3 bases from J, leaving 9 bases between. The CDR3 is CASSLTQKETQYF. The DNA of the CDR3 is TGTGCCAGCTCACTCACCCAAAAAGAGACCCAGTACTTC.

J is TRBJ1-1 and V is TRBV6-5; no reliable D call. The CDR3 contains 13 residues. The germline V gene encodes CDR1 MNHEY and CDR2 SVGAGI. With 2 bases removed from V and 9 bases from J, the gap between germline ends came to 13 bases. DNA for the CDR3: TGTGCCAGCAGTTACACCGGGCCCTCCCAAGCTTTCTTT. Its protein is CASSYTGPSQAFF.

The J gene is TRBJ1-2, the V gene TRBV10-3, with D unclear. Germline V gives CDR1 ENHRY, CDR2 SYGVKD. This CDR3 has 13 amino acids. V was shortened by 7 bases and J by 0 bases, with 9 bases between the two germline ends. CDR3 DNA sequence: TGTGCCATCACGCTGAGCTCTAACTATGGCTACACCTTC. Amino acid sequence: CAITLSSNYGYTF.

This chain connects TRBV29-1 to TRBJ1-1; possibly TRBD1 for D (6 bases). Trimming stripped 7 bases from V and 5 bases from J, with 14 bases between. Germline CDR1 reads SQVTM; CDR2 reads ANQGSEA. The CDR3 contains 12 residues. In DNA, the CDR3 is TGCAGCGGCCTGGGGGGCGGGACTGAAGCTTTCTTT. Residues: CSGLGGGTEAFF.

This chain joins TRBV4-3 and TRBJ1-2; D remains ambiguous. From germline, CDR1 is LGHNA and CDR2 YSLEER. The CDR3 is 16 residues long. The V end lost 0 bases, the J end lost 8 bases, and 19 bases lay between the germline ends. In nucleotides, the CDR3 is TGCGCCAGCAGCCAAGATGGGGTTAGGGAGCGTGAGGGCTACACCTTC. This gives the protein CASSQDGVREREGYTF.

The rearrangement links TRBV5-1 to TRBJ1-1; 10 nucleotides align to TRBD1. Germline CDR1 reads SGHRS; CDR2 reads YFSETQ. The CDR3 is 16 amino acids. J was trimmed by 6 bases and V by 4 bases; bases with no gene match: 12. The CDR3 reads CASSAGTGEVGAEAFF. CDR3 in DNA: TGCGCCAGCAGCGCAGGGACAGGGGAAGTTGGGGCTGAAGCTTTCTTT.

The J gene is TRBJ2-1, the V gene TRBV29-1; D perhaps matches TRBD2 (6 bases). Germline V gene lookup returns CDR1 SQVTM and CDR2 ANQGSEA. Trimming pared 3 bases from V and 6 bases from J, leaving 15 bases between. This CDR3 region has 14 residues. The CDR3 protein is CSVDGRGAGNEQFF. Here the CDR3 DNA reads TGCAGCGTTGATGGGCGGGGAGCGGGCAATGAGCAGTTCTTC.

This chain joins TRBV9 and TRBJ1-3; the D is unclear. Trimming removed 3 bases from V and 0 bases from J, with 7 bases in between. CDR1 SGDLS and CDR2 YYNGEE come from the germline V gene. This CDR3 comprises 14 residues. The CDR3: CASSASISGNTIYF. The CDR3 DNA is TGTGCCAGCAGCGCCTCCATCTCTGGAAACACCATATATTTT.

The V gene is TRBV2, the J gene TRBJ1-5; D gene unclear. This CDR3 contains 13 residues. Between the trimmed V and J ends, which lost 4 bases and 2 bases, there was a span of 6 bases. Looked up from germline, CDR1 is SNHLY and CDR2 is FYNNEI. CDR3 sequence: CASSVDGNQPQHF. CDR3 DNA: TGTGCCAGCAGTGTCGATGGCAATCAGCCCCAGCATTTT.

This clone was found once. The V gene is TRBV9, the J gene TRBJ1-5; a possible D gene is TRBD1 (6 bases). V lost 4 bases and J 1 base, leaving 9 bases between the germline ends. Germline V gene lookup returns CDR1 SGDLS and CDR2 YYNGEE. CDR3 length equals 14 residues. Here the CDR3 reads CASSSTGSNQPQHF. The CDR3 coding sequence is TGTGCCAGCAGCTCGACAGGCAGCAATCAGCCCCAGCATTTT.

The rearrangement uses TRBV30 and TRBJ2-2, with D perhaps assigned TRBD1 or TRBD2 (5 bases each). The CDR3 totals 14 residues. V was cut by 5 bases and J by 5 bases, with 15 bases left in between. Germline CDR1 GTSNPN, CDR2 SVGIG (reference sequence). The CDR3 DNA reads TGTGCCTGGGACCCGGGACCTCCGACCGGGGAGCTGTTTTTT. Its translation: CAWDPGPPTGELFF. Looking up the rest from reference TRBV30 and TRBJ2-2 gives the full variable domain: SQTIHQWPATLVQPVGSPLSLECTVEGTSNPNLYWYRQAAGRGLQLLFYSVGIGQISSEVPQNLSASRPQDRQFILSSKKLLLSDSGFYLCAWDPGPPTGELFFGEGSRLTVL.

A single count supports this clone. The chain joins TRBV29-1 to TRBJ2-3, with D uncertain. This CDR3 comprises 13 residues. Per the germline V gene, CDR1 is SQVTM and CDR2 is ANQGSEA. Trimming left V 1 base short and J 4 bases short, with 9 bases between. The chain's CDR3 is CSVEGQVADTQYF. CDR3 DNA sequence: TGCAGCGTTGAAGGTCAGGTCGCAGATACGCAGTATTTT.

The rearrangement joins TRBV7-6 to TRBJ2-2; D remains ambiguous. Germline CDR1 is SGHVS and CDR2 is FNYEAQ. The CDR3 is made up of 12 amino acids. V shed 0 bases and J shed 7 bases, with 3 bases lying between them. CDR3 bases: TGTGCCAGCAGCTTAGCTCGCGGGGAGCTGTTTTTT. As protein: CASSLARGELFF.

The table lists this clone with a count of one. The rearrangement links TRBV6-1 to TRBJ1-6, with 9 positions matching TRBD1. In germline, CDR1 is MNHNS, CDR2 SASEGT. The CDR3 is made up of 13 amino acids. J gave up 10 bases and V 7 bases, and 5 bases lay outside the gene matches. The CDR3 region is CASKGQGRSPLHF. The CDR3 DNA follows: TGTGCCAGCAAGGGACAGGGTCGCTCACCCCTCCACTTT.

To note about this clone: The same CDR3 is also encoded by other DNA sequences in this sample. The chain carries TRBV6-6 and TRBJ2-3, with no clear D. This CDR3 is 12 amino acids long. Trimming removed 6 bases at V and 1 base at J, with 5 bases between. From germline, CDR1 is MNHNY and CDR2 SVGAGI (reference sequence). CDR3 amino acids: CASRSGTDTQYF. The CDR3 DNA reads TGTGCCAGCAGAAGCGGCACAGATACGCAGTATTTT.

The V and J genes are TRBV5-5 and TRBJ1-6; 8 bases are shared with TRBD1. Trimming removed 2 bases from V and 14 bases from J; junction bases left unmatched: 12. CDR3 length: 15 residues. Germline CDR1 reads SGHKS; CDR2 reads YYEKEE (reference sequence). The CDR3 sequence: CASSLTGTGPWTLHF. The CDR3 DNA sequence: TGTGCCAGCAGCTTAACCGGGACAGGACCATGGACCCTCCACTTT.

This chain connects TRBV29-1 to TRBJ2-2, with D perhaps TRBD2 (6 bases). V dropped 3 bases and J dropped 3 bases, with 8 bases sitting between them. This CDR3 spans 13 amino acids. Germline lookup yields CDR1 SQVTM and CDR2 ANQGSEA. The CDR3 DNA reads TGCAGCGTTGATTCGGGGGACACCGGGGAGCTGTTTTTT. Amino acid sequence: CSVDSGDTGELFF.

This clone was picked up a small number of times. This chain connects TRBV5-4 to TRBJ1-1; D unresolved. Germline V CDR1 and CDR2: SGHNT, YYREEE (reference sequence). With 0 bases removed from V and 4 bases from J, the gap between germline ends came to 13 bases. The length of the CDR3 is 15 residues. Written as DNA, the CDR3 is TGTGCCAGCAGCTTGGGAGCCACTCGGGGCACTGAAGCTTTCTTT. This sequence encodes CASSLGATRGTEAFF.

This clone showed up just once. This chain connects TRBV2 to TRBJ2-3; possible D gene TRBD1, 5 bases. The germline gives CDR1 SNHLY, CDR2 FYNNEI. Trimming removed 8 bases at V and 2 bases at J, with 14 bases between. This CDR3 is 14 amino acids long. CDR3 DNA sequence: TGTGCCAGCCGAACCCAGGGATACACAGATACGCAGTATTTT. Translation gives CASRTQGYTDTQYF.

V is TRBV11-3 and J is TRBJ2-2, with D tentatively TRBD2 (6 bases). CDR1 is SGHNT, CDR2 YENEEA, per germline. Trimming took 4 bases from V and 8 from J, leaving 14 bases between them. The CDR3 loop spans 14 amino acids. CDR3 nucleotides: TGTGCCAGCAGCTCGGGGCCCGCGGGGGGGGAGCTGTTTTTT. This gives the protein CASSSGPAGGELFF. Using reference TRBV11-3 and TRBJ2-2 for the parts outside the CDR3, the full variable domain is EAGVVQSPRYKIIEKKQPVAFWCNPISGHNTLYWYLQNLGQGPELLIRYENEEAVDDSQLPKDRFSAERLKGVDSTLKIQPAELGDSAVYLCASSSGPAGGELFFGEGSRLTVL.

This chain uses TRBV29-1 with TRBJ1-2; D uncertain. The germline V gene encodes CDR1 SQVTM and CDR2 ANQGSEA. Trimming removed 7 bases from V and 1 base from J, with 10 bases in between. The CDR3 loop spans 12 amino acids. The CDR3 protein is CSGTVDNYGYTF. Written as DNA, the CDR3 is TGCAGCGGCACGGTGGATAACTATGGCTACACCTTC.

The V and J genes are TRBV5-1 and TRBJ2-2, with D perhaps TRBD1 (5 bases). The CDR3 consists of 14 residues. The germline gives CDR1 SGHRS, CDR2 YFSETQ. V was cut by 1 base and J by 4 bases, with 8 bases left in between. CDR3 DNA sequence: TGCGCCAGCAGCTTGCTTGGGGCCACCGGGGAGCTGTTTTTT. Amino acid sequence: CASSLLGATGELFF.